The entry that follows covers one TCR beta chain sequence. The sample carries other DNA sequences with the same CDR3. The data are from a study of shared clonotypes between healthy human individuals. Assay used: immunoSEQ multiplex PCR; TCRdb lists only in-frame clones, some missing. The table lists about 2.4 million clones, more than 90% of them singletons. The investigators split CD4+ cells into a CD45RA+ naive subset and a CD45RA-negative memory subset. The CDR3 consists of 14 residues. Per germline, CDR1 MNHEY and CDR2 SVGAGI. Trimming removed 5 bases at V and 2 bases at J, with 10 bases between. The rearrangement uses TRBV6-5 and TRBJ2-1; D is perhaps TRBD2 (5 bases). This receptor was taken from a man aged 18 to 30 in good health. The source material was naive CD4+ T cells sorted from blood. Subset here: CD45RA+ positively selected. The CDR3 coding sequence is TGTGCCAGCAGTCCAGGACTCGCCTACAATGAGCAGTTCTTC. This gives the protein CASSPGLAYNEQFF.